This T cell receptor beta chain was sequenced for a study of blood T cell repertoires in COVID-19. About the study: There were acute and convalescent COVID-19 samples, and they came from the United States, Italy and Spain.

Original data processing: Nucleated cell number was recorded as an estimate derived from reference gene primer amplification. The repertoire was sequenced with immunoSEQ multiplex PCR; TCRdb's copy has only in-frame clones and lacks some. The V and J calls and clone size are taken from that table; D and trimming were inferred from the DNA. Seen here are approximately 250,000 clones, about 85% observed once, and the top ten hold around 0.98%. CDR1 SGHNT and CDR2 YYREEE come from the germline V gene (reference sequence). The CDR3 runs 15 residues. The J segment lost 0 bases and the V segment lost 2 bases, leaving 3 bases of the junction unmatched.

The sequence was collected from a man in his forties with acute or convalescent COVID-19. Material: peripheral blood. The chain couples TRBV5-4 to TRBJ1-2; 8 nucleotides line up with TRBD1. The CDR3 DNA follows: TGTGCCAGCAGCTTAGGACAGGGCTCTAACTATGGCTACACCTTC. This encodes CASSLGQGSNYGYTF.